The T cell receptor (beta chain) described here comes from a study of cytotoxic CD8 clonotypes in ibrutinib-treated CLL. Study-wide context: Complete response was seen in 2 patients and partial in around 24; about twelve progressed and around 14 stayed remitted after a median around 64 months. Specimens for response were gathered following a median around a year of therapy, spanning 6 to 36.

The trim removed 4 bases at V and 7 bases at J, leaving 20 bases unmatched. This CDR3 is built from 17 residues. Germline V gene data show CDR1 as SGHRS and CDR2 as YFSETQ. The planned depth of sequencing spanned 1 in 200,000 to 1 in 1 million T cells. Profiled with immunoSEQ multiplex PCR; TCRdb holds only in-frame clones, not every one. The sample shows over 95,000 clones, roughly 57% of them seen only once. Here the sequenced sample was PBMCs, taken after 24 months of ibrutinib treatment. This TCR was recovered from a human donor with chronic lymphocytic leukemia. This sequence joins TRBV5-1 and TRBJ2-7; 7 bases are a match to TRBD2. In DNA, the CDR3 is TGCGCCAGCAGCCCCCCACAGGATGGCGGGGGTTCGAGAGAGCAGTACTTC. As protein: CASSPPQDGGGSREQYF.